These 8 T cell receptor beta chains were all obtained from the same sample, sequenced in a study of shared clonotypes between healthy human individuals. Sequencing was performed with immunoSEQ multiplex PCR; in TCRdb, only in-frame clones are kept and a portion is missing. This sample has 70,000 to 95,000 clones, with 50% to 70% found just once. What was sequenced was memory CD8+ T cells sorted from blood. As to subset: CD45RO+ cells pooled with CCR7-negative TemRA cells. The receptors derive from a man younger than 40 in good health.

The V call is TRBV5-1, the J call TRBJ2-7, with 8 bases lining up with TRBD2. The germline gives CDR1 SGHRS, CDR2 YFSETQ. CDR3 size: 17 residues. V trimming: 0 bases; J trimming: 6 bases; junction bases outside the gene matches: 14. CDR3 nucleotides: TGCGCCAGCAGCTTGGGTCGTACGGGAGGGCCATTTGGCGAGCAGTACTTC. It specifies CASSLGRTGGPFGEQYF.

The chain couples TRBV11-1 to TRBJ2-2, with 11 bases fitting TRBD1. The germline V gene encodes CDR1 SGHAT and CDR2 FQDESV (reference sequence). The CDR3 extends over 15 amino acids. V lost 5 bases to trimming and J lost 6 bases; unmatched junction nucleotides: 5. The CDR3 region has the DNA TGTGCCAGCAGCCCGGACAGGGGGCAAGCCGGGGAGCTGTTTTTT. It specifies CASSPDRGQAGELFF.

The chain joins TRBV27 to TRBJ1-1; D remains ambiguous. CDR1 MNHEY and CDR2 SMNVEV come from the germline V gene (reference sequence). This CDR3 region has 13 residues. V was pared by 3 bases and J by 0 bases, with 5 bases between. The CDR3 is CASSFHMNTEAFF. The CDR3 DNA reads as TGTGCCAGCAGTTTTCATATGAACACTGAAGCTTTCTTT.

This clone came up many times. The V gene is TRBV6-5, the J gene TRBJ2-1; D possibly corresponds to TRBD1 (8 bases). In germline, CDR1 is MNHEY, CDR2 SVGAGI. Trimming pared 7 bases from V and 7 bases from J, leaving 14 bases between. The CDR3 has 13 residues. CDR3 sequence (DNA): TGTGCCAGCACCAAACAGGGGGGGAATGAGCAGTTCTTC. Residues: CASTKQGGNEQFF.

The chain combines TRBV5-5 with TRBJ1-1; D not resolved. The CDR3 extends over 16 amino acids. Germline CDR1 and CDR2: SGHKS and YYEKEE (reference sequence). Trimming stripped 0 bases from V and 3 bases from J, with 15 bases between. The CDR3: CASSLAIGGIYTEAFF. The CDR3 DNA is TGTGCCAGCAGCTTGGCCATAGGAGGAATTTACACTGAAGCTTTCTTT.

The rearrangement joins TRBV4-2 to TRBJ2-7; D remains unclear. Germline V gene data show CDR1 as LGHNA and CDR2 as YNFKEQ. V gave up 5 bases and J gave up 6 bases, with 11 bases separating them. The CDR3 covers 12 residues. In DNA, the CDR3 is TGTGCCAGCAGCTCGGAGCAAGTCGAGCAGTACTTC. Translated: CASSSEQVEQYF.

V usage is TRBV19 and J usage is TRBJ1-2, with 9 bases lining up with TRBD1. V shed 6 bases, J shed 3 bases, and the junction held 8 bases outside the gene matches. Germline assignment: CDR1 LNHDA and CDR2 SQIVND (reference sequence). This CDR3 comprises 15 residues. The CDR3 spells CASRLEGQGYYGYTF. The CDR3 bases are TGTGCCAGTAGACTCGAGGGACAGGGATACTATGGCTACACCTTC. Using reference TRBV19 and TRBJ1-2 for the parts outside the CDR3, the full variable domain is DGGITQSPKYLFRKEGQNVTLSCEQNLNHDAMYWYRQDPGQGLRLIYYSQIVNDFQKGDIAEGYSVSREKKESFPLTVTSAQKNPTAFYLCASRLEGQGYYGYTFGSGTRLTVV.

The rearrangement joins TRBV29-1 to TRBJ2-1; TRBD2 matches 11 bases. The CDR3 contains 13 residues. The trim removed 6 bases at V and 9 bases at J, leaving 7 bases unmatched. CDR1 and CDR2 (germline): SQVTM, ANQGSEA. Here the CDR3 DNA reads TGCAGCGTGACTAGCGGGACGGAGAGTGAGCAGTTCTTC. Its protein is CSVTSGTESEQFF.